This T cell receptor (beta chain) was sequenced during a study of blood T cell repertoires in COVID-19. Across the study: In each case, the material was cDNA or gDNA derived from T cells, B-cell-depleted T cells, or PBMCs.

Authors' analysis steps: From reference gene primer amplification, estimates of nucleated cell counts were derived. The table came from immunoSEQ multiplex PCR; TCRdb's copy has only in-frame clones and leaves some out. That table furnishes V, J and clone size, whereas the DNA furnished D and trimming. The sample lists 150,000 to 200,000 clones; 80% to 90% were seen once. The table lists this clone with a few counts. Enrolment of Seattle patients took place during active infection, and they were followed longitudinally. The CDR3 length is 11 residues. V dropped 0 bases and J dropped 10 bases, with 6 bases sitting between them. Germline V CDR1 and CDR2: SGHRS, YFSETQ.

This sequence originates from a woman between 65 and 79 years old with COVID-19, enrolled during active disease. The sequenced material came from peripheral blood. This chain uses TRBV5-1 with TRBJ2-3; D gene ambiguous. CDR3 DNA sequence: TGCGCCAGCAGCTTGGACAGAGCGCAGTATTTT. As protein: CASSLDRAQYF.